The entry below gives a single T cell receptor (beta chain) sequence along with its context. Germline CDR1 is SGHNT and CDR2 is YYREEE (reference sequence). The CDR3 runs to 13 residues. The V and J ends lost 7 bases and 0 bases respectively, with 11 bases between them. This specimen belongs to a study of OX40 agonist ivuxolimab in advanced cancers. The repertoire was sequenced with immunoSEQ multiplex PCR; TCRdb's copy has only in-frame clones and lacks some. In the table there are roughly 19,000 clones, over 70% of which are singletons. The chain uses TRBV5-4 and TRBJ2-7, with a tentative D call TRBD1 (6 bases). The source of this sequence is an adult with an advanced solid tumor such as melanoma, head and neck, liver or kidney cancer. Sequencing was performed on CD4+ or CD8+ T cells sorted from blood, taken in a trial of the OX40 agonist ivuxolimab. The CDR3 nucleotides read TGTGCCAGCCGGCAGGGGAGCTCCTACGAGCAGTACTTC. This translates into CASRQGSSYEQYF.